The 7 T cell receptor beta chains below come from one sample, sequenced in a study of cytomegalovirus exposure and HLA in healthy donors. Use of 60 Vbeta and 13 Jbeta primers characterized the PCR. Clones were read by immunoSEQ multiplex PCR, and TCRdb kept only the in-frame ones, dropping some. This table has 150,000 to 160,000 clones, around 80% appearing once. Input material: PBMCs. These receptors all stem from a woman aged 40-49 years in good health and CMV-seronegative.

Written as DNA, the CDR3 is TGTGCCAGCAGTCCATTCGGCGGACTAGCCCAAGAGACCCAGTACTTC. Protein: CASSPFGGLAQETQYF. This chain joins TRBV25-1 and TRBJ2-5; 8 nucleotides match TRBD2. Germline trimming cut 5 bases from V and 1 base from J; bases unmatched to any gene: 9. The CDR3 loop spans 16 amino acids. Germline V gene data show CDR1 as MGHDK and CDR2 as SYGVNS.

V gene TRBV5-1 combines with J gene TRBJ1-2; a weak D match, TRBD1 (6 bases). CDR3 length equals 16 residues. Trimming pared 0 bases from V and 7 bases from J, leaving 19 bases between. Germline-derived CDR1 and CDR2 are SGHRS and YFSETQ. The CDR3 loop is CASSLAGVNREGGYTF. The CDR3 nucleotides are TGCGCCAGCAGCTTGGCGGGAGTTAACAGGGAGGGTGGCTACACCTTC.

The chain joins TRBV2 to TRBJ2-1, with 11 bases matching TRBD2. The CDR3 is 13 amino acids. The V segment lost 10 bases and the J segment 5 bases; nucleotides outside the gene matches: 4. Germline values: CDR1 SNHLY, CDR2 FYNNEI. The chain's CDR3 is CAKGLADNNEQFF. DNA of the CDR3: TGTGCCAAGGGACTAGCGGATAACAATGAGCAGTTCTTC. Drawing the rest from reference TRBV2 and TRBJ2-1, the complete variable domain is EPEVTQTPSHQVTQMGQEVILRCVPISNHLYFYWYRQILGQKVEFLVSFYNNEISEKSEIFDDQFSVERPDGSNFTLKIRSTKLEDSAMYFCAKGLADNNEQFFGPGTRLTVL.

The chain has TRBV19 and TRBJ2-7, with a weak D call TRBD2 (7 bases). The CDR3 has 14 residues. Between the trimmed V and J ends, which lost 1 base and 3 bases, there was a span of 10 bases. Germline loops: CDR1 LNHDA, CDR2 SQIVND (reference sequence). CDR3: CASSIVGGLYEQYF. The CDR3 bases are TGTGCCAGTAGTATAGTGGGGGGGCTCTACGAGCAGTACTTC.

This sequence joins TRBV7-9 and TRBJ2-5; 12 bases map to TRBD2. CDR1 and CDR2 (germline): SEHNR, FQNEAQ (reference sequence). Losses at the gene ends were 5 bases for V and 4 bases for J; bases not matched to a gene: 5. The CDR3 is made up of 15 amino acids. As DNA, the CDR3 is TGTGCCAGCAGCCAGGGACTAGCGGGTTTAGAGACCCAGTACTTC. Translated: CASSQGLAGLETQYF.

The CDR3 DNA reads as TGTGCCAGCAGTTCTGTGGTCCCAAACAGGGTTCAAGAGACCCAGTACTTC. It is translated as CASSSVVPNRVQETQYF. The chain recombines TRBV28 with TRBJ2-5; tentatively, D is TRBD1 (6 bases). Trimming removed 4 bases from V and 2 bases from J, with 20 bases in between. This CDR3 is built from 17 residues. Germline V gene data show CDR1 as MDHEN and CDR2 as SYDVKM.

The chain uses TRBV28 and TRBJ1-1, with D possibly TRBD1 on 6 matching bases. Germline CDR1 reads MDHEN; CDR2 reads SYDVKM. Trimming took 5 bases from V and 4 from J, leaving 17 bases between them. The CDR3 totals 15 residues. As DNA, the CDR3 is TGTGCCAGCAGTCTCCTTGTACGAGGGGGCACTGAAGCTTTCTTT. Its protein product is CASSLLVRGGTEAFF. The full variable domain, rest sourced from reference TRBV28 and TRBJ1-1, is DVKVTQSSRYLVKRTGEKVFLECVQDMDHENMFWYRQDPGLGLRLIYFSYDVKMKEKGDIPEGYSVSREKKERFSLILESASTNQTSMYLCASSLLVRGGTEAFFGQGTRLTVV.